This T cell receptor beta chain was captured in a study of cytomegalovirus exposure and HLA in healthy donors. Overall study results and limits: In vitro assays verified that a few CMV-associated chains recognized CMV antigens specifically. Data from an earlier analysis indicated that most TCR beta V segments were productive either about 90% or about 30% of the time. Available immune exposure information covered CMV serostatus only.

This clone was counted between two and nine times. Its antigen remains unknown. PCR was performed using 60 Vbeta and 13 Jbeta primers. The repertoire was sequenced with immunoSEQ multiplex PCR; TCRdb's copy has only in-frame clones and lacks some. The sample has approximately 170,000 clones, around 73% seen once; the top ten hold 4.5% to 5.5%. This sequence was found in a woman aged 18-35 years in good health and CMV-seropositive. Specimen: PBMCs.

CDR3 sequence (DNA): TGTGCCAGCAGTTACGGCGGCGGGGCCTACGAGCAGTACTTC. It translates to CASSYGGGAYEQYF. The chain uses TRBV6-5 and TRBJ2-7, with D perhaps TRBD2 (6 bases). CDR3 size: 14 residues. Germline CDR1 is MNHEY and CDR2 is SVGAGI. V was trimmed by 2 bases and J by 2 bases, leaving 10 bases between them.